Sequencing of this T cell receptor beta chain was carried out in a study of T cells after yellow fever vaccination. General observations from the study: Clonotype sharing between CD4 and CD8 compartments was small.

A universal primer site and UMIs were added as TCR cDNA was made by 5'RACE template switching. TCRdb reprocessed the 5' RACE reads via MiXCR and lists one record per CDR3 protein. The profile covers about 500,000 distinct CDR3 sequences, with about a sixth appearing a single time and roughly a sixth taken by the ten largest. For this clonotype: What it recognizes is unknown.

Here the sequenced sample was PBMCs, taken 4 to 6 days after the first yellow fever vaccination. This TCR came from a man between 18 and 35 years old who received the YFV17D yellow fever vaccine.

CDR3 in amino acids: CATSRGRQGAHNEQFF. The CDR3 DNA sequence: TGTGCCACCAGCAGAGGGCGCCAGGGGGCACACAATGAGCAGTTCTTC. The V gene is TRBV15, the J gene TRBJ2-1, with 8 nucleotides matching TRBD1. Germline lookup yields CDR1 LNHNV and CDR2 YYDKDF (reference sequence). This CDR3 is 16 amino acids long. Losses at the gene ends were 1 base for V and 5 bases for J; bases not matched to a gene: 7.